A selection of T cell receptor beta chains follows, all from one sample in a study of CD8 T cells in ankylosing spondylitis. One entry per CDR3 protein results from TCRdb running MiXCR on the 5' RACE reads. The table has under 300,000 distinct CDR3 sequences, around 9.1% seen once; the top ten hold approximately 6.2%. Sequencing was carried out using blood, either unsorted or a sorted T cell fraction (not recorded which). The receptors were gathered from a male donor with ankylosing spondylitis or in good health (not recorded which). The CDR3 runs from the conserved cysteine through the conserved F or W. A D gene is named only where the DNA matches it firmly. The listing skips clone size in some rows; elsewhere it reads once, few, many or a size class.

CDR3 DNA: TGTGCCAGCAGTTACTTGGGTTGGGACGAGCAGTACTTC
CDR3 protein: CASSYLGWDEQYF
J gene: TRBJ2-7
V gene: TRBV6-5
D gene: -
clone size: many
CDR3 length: 13

CDR3 DNA: TGTGCCAGCAGCTTAATGGGGGTAGGCGCAGATACGCAGTATTTT
CDR3 protein: CASSLMGVGADTQYF
J gene: TRBJ2-3
V gene: TRBV7-3
D gene: -
clone size: many
CDR3 length: 15

CDR3 DNA: TGCGCCAGCAGCTTGGTGGCGATGAACACTGAAGCTTTCTTT
CDR3 protein: CASSLVAMNTEAFF
J gene: TRBJ1-1
V gene: TRBV5-1
D gene: -
clone size: many
CDR3 length: 14

CDR3 DNA: TGCAGCGTTGTGTGGGCCTTGACTGGAAACACCATATATTTT
CDR3 protein: CSVVWALTGNTIYF
J gene: TRBJ1-3
V gene: TRBV29-1
D gene: -
clone size: many
CDR3 length: 14

CDR3 DNA: TGCAGTGCTAGAGAGCGGGGACAGCCAAATTCACCCCTCCACTTT
CDR3 protein: CSARERGQPNSPLHF
J gene: TRBJ1-6
V gene: TRBV20-1
D gene: TRBD1
clone size: many
CDR3 length: 15

CDR3 DNA: TGCGCCAGCAGCCTCGGGACTACAAGTTACAATGAGCAGTTCTTC
CDR3 protein: CASSLGTTSYNEQFF
J gene: TRBJ2-1
V gene: TRBV4-1
D gene: TRBD2
clone size: many
CDR3 length: 15

CDR3 DNA: TGTGCCGGGGGGGGGACAGAAAATATCGGGGAGCTGTTTTTT
CDR3 protein: CAGGGTENIGELFF
J gene: TRBJ2-2
V gene: TRBV7-8
D gene: -
clone size: many
CDR3 length: 14

CDR3 DNA: TGCGCCAGCAGCTTGGCCTCGGAGGGAGTTAATGAGCAGTTCTTC
CDR3 protein: CASSLASEGVNEQFF
J gene: TRBJ2-1
V gene: TRBV5-1
D gene: -
clone size: many
CDR3 length: 15

CDR3 DNA: TGTGCCAGCAGTTACTCGACGGGACAGGGTTACGAGCAGTACTTC
CDR3 protein: CASSYSTGQGYEQYF
J gene: TRBJ2-7
V gene: TRBV6-5
D gene: TRBD1
clone size: many
CDR3 length: 15

CDR3 DNA: TGTGCCAGTAGTAATTTCGGGGTCACCTACGAGCAGTACTTC
CDR3 protein: CASSNFGVTYEQYF
J gene: TRBJ2-7
V gene: TRBV19
D gene: -
clone size: many
CDR3 length: 14

CDR3 DNA: TGTGCCATCAGTGAGTCGTCGGCAGTTATCTACAATGAGCAGTTCTTC
CDR3 protein: CAISESSAVIYNEQFF
J gene: TRBJ2-1
V gene: TRBV10-3
D gene: -
clone size: many
CDR3 length: 16

CDR3 DNA: TGTGCCAGCAGCGCCCGGGAGGCGGGCAATCAGCCCCAGCATTTT
CDR3 protein: CASSAREAGNQPQHF
J gene: TRBJ1-5
V gene: TRBV27
D gene: -
clone size: -
CDR3 length: 15

CDR3 DNA: TGTGCCAGCAGCTGGACAGGGGTCCAAGAGACCCAGTACTTC
CDR3 protein: CASSWTGVQETQYF
J gene: TRBJ2-5
V gene: TRBV7-9
D gene: TRBD1
clone size: few
CDR3 length: 14

CDR3 DNA: TGCGCCAGCAGCTTTGCTCGGGGATGGGGGGAGACCCAGTACTTC
CDR3 protein: CASSFARGWGETQYF
J gene: TRBJ2-5
V gene: TRBV5-1
D gene: -
clone size: -
CDR3 length: 15

CDR3 DNA: TGTGCCAGCAGCCTCGCAGGCACCATATATTTT
CDR3 protein: CASSLAGTIYF
J gene: TRBJ1-3
V gene: TRBV7-2
D gene: -
clone size: many
CDR3 length: 11

CDR3 DNA: TGTGCCATCAAGGACAGGGAAACAGATACGCAGTATTTT
CDR3 protein: CAIKDRETDTQYF
J gene: TRBJ2-3
V gene: TRBV10-3
D gene: TRBD1
clone size: many
CDR3 length: 13

CDR3 DNA: TGCAGTGCTAGAAGGGACAGGGTCATGAACACTGAAGCTTTCTTT
CDR3 protein: CSARRDRVMNTEAFF
J gene: TRBJ1-1
V gene: TRBV20-1
D gene: TRBD1
clone size: -
CDR3 length: 15

CDR3 DNA: TGTGCCAGCAGCCCTGAGGCTAACTATGGCTACACCTTC
CDR3 protein: CASSPEANYGYTF
J gene: TRBJ1-2
V gene: TRBV7-6
D gene: -
clone size: many
CDR3 length: 13

CDR3 DNA: TGCAGCGCCCGGACCGACACCGGGTTGAGCTACACCTTC
CDR3 protein: CSARTDTGLSYTF
J gene: TRBJ1-2
V gene: TRBV29-1
D gene: -
clone size: few
CDR3 length: 13